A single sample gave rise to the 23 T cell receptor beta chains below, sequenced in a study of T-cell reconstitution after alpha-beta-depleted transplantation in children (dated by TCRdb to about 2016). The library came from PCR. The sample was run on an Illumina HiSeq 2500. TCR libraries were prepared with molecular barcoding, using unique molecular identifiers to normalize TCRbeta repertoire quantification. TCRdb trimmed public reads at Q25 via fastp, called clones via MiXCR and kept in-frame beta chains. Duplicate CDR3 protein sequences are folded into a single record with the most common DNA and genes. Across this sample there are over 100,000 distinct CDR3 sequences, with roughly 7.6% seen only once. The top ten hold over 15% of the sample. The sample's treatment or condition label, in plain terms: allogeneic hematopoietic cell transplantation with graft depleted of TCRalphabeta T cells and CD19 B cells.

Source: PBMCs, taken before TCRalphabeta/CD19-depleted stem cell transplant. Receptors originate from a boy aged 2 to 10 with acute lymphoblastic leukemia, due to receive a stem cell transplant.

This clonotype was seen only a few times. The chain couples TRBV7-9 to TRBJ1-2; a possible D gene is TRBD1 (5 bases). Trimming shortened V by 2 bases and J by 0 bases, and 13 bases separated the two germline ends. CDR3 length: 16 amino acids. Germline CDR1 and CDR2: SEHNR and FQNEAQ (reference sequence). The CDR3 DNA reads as TGTGCCAGCAGCTTACTGGGGGAATTAGCTAACTATGGCTACACCTTC. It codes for CASSLLGELANYGYTF.

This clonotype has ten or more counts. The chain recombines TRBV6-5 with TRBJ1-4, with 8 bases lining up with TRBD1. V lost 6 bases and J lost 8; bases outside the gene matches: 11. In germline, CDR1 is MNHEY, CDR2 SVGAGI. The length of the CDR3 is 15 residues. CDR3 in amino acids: CASSLPGTGGEKLFF. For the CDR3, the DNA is TGTGCCAGCAGCTTACCCGGGACAGGAGGGGAAAAACTGTTTTTT.

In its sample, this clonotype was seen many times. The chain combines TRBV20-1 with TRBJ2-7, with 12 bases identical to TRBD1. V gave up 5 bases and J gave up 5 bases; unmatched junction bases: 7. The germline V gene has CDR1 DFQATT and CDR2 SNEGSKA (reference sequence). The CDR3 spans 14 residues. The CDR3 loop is CSAVTGTGGDEQYF. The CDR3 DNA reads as TGCAGTGCTGTTACCGGGACAGGGGGCGACGAGCAGTACTTC.

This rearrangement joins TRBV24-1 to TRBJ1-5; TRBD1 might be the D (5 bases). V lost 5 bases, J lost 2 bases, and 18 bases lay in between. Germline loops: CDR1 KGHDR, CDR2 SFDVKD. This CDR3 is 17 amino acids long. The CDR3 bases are TGTGCCACCAGTGCGGGGCCCCGCAACCGGCGCAATCAGCCCCAGCATTTT. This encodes CATSAGPRNRRNQPQHF.

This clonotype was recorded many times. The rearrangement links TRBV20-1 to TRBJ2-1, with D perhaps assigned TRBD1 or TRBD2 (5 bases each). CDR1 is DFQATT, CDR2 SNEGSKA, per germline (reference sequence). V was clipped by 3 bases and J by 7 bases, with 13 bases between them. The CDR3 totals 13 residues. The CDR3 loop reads CSARGIWGNEQFF. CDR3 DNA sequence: TGCAGTGCTAGGGGTATTTGGGGGAATGAGCAGTTCTTC.

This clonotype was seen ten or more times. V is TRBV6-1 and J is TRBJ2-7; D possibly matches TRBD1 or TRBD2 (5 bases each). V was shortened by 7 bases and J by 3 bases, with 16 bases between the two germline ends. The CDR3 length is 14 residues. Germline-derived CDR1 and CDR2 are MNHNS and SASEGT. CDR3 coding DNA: TGTGCCAGCACCCAGAGGGGCCTCGGCTACGAGCAGTACTTC. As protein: CASTQRGLGYEQYF.

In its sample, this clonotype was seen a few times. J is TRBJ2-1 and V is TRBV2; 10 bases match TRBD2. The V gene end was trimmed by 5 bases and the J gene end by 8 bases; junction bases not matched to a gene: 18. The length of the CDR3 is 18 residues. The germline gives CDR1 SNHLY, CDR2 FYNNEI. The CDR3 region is CASSSTLWGSGGAHEQFF. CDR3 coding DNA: TGTGCCAGCAGTTCTACCCTTTGGGGGAGCGGGGGGGCCCATGAGCAGTTCTTC.

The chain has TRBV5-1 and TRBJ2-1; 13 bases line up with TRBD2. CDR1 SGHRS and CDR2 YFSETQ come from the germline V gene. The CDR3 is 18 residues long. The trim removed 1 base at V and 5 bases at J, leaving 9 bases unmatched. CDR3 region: CASSLSFRLAGGNNEQFF. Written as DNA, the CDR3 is TGCGCCAGCAGCTTGTCGTTCCGACTAGCGGGGGGTAACAATGAGCAGTTCTTC.

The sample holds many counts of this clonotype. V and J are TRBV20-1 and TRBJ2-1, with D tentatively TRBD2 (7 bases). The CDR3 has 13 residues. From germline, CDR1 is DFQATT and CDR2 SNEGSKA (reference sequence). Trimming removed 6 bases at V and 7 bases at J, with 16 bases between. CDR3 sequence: CSAPRGGSNEQFF. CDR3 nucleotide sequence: TGCAGTGCCCCAAGGGGGGGCTCGAATGAGCAGTTCTTC.

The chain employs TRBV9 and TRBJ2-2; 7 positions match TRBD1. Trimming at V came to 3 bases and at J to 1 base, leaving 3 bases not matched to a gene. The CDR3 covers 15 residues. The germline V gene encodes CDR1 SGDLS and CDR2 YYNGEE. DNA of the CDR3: TGTGCCAGCAGCGCACGGACAGGGAACACCGGGGAGCTGTTTTTT. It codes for CASSARTGNTGELFF.

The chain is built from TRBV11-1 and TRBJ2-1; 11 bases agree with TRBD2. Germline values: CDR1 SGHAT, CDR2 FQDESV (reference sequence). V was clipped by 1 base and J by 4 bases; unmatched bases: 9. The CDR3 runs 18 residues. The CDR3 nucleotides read TGTGCCAGCAGCTTAGACCCTAGCGGGGGGCACCTATACAATGAGCAGTTCTTC. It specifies CASSLDPSGGHLYNEQFF. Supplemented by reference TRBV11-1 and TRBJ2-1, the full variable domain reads EAEVAQSPRYKITEKSQAVAFWCDPISGHATLYWYRQILGQGPELLVQFQDESVVDDSQLPKDRFSAERLKGVDSTLKIQPAELGDSAMYLCASSLDPSGGHLYNEQFFGPGTRLTVL.

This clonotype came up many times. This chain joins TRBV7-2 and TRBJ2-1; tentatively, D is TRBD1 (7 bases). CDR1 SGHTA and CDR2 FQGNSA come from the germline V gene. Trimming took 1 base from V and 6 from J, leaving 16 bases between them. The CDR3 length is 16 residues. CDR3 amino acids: CASSLGWRAGGNEQFF. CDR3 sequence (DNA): TGTGCCAGCAGCTTAGGTTGGAGGGCAGGGGGCAATGAGCAGTTCTTC.

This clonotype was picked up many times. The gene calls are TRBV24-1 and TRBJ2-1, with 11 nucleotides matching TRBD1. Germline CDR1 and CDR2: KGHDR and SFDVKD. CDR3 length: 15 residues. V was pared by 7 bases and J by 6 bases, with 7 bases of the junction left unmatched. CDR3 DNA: TGTGCCACCAGCCCCACCGGGACAGGGGGCAATGAGCAGTTCTTC. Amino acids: CATSPTGTGGNEQFF.

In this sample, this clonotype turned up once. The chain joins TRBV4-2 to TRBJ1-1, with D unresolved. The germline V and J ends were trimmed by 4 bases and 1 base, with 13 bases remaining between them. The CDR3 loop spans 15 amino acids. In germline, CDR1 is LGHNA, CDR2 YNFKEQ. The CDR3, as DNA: TGTGCCAGCAGCCCCTGGACCCTCTGGAACACTGAAGCTTTCTTT. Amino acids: CASSPWTLWNTEAFF.

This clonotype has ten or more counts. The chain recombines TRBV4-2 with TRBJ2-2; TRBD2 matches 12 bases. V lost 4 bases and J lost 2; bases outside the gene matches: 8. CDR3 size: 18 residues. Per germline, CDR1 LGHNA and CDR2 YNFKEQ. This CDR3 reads CASSPRLAGALNTGELFF. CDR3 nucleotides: TGTGCCAGCAGCCCCAGACTAGCGGGGGCCCTCAACACCGGGGAGCTGTTTTTT.

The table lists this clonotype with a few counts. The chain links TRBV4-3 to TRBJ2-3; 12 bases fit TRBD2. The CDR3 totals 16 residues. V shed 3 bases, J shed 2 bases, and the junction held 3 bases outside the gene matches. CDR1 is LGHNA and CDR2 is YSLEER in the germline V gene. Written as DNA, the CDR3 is TGCGCCAGCAGCCAGACTAGCGGGGGTCACACAGATACGCAGTATTTT. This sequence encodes CASSQTSGGHTDTQYF.

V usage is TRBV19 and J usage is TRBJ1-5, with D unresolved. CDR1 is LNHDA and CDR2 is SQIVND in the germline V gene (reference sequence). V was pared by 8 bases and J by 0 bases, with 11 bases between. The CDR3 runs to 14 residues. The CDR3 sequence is CASRHPYSNQPQHF. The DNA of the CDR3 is TGTGCCAGTCGGCACCCTTATAGCAATCAGCCCCAGCATTTT.

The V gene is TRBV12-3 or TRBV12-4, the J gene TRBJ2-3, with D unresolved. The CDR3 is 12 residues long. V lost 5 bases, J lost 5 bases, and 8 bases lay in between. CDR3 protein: CASSASRDTQYF. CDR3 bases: TGTGCCAGCAGTGCCTCAAGAGATACGCAGTATTTT.

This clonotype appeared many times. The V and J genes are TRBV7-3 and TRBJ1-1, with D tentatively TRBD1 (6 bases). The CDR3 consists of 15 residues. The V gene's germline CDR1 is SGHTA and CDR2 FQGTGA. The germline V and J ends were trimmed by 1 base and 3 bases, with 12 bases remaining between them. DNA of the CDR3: TGTGCCAGCAGCTTAATGGGGGGCGGATACACTGAAGCTTTCTTT. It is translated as CASSLMGGGYTEAFF.

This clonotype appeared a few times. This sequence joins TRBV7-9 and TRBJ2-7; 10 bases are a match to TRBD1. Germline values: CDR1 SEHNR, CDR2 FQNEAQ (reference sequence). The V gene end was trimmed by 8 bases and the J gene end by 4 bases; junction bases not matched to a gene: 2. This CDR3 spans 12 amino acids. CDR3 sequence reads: CASRDRGYEQYF. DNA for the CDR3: TGTGCCAGCCGGGACAGGGGTTACGAGCAGTACTTC.

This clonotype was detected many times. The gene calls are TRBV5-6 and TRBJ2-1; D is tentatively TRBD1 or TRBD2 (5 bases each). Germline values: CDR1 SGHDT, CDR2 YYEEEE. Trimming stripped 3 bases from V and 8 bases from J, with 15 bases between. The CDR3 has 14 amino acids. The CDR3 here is CASSYTGGWYEQFF. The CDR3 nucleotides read TGTGCCAGCAGCTACACTGGGGGATGGTATGAGCAGTTCTTC.

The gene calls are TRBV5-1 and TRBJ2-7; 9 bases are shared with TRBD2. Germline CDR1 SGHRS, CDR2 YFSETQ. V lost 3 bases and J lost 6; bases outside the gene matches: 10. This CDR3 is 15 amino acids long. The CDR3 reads CASSSAGGGFGEQYF. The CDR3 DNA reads TGCGCCAGCAGCTCCGCGGGGGGGGGTTTTGGCGAGCAGTACTTC. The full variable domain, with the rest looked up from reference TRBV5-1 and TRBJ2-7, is KAGVTQTPRYLIKTRGQQVTLSCSPISGHRSVSWYQQTPGQGLQFLFEYFSETQRNKGNFPGRFSGRQFSNSRSEMNVSTLELGDSALYLCASSSAGGGFGEQYFGPGTRLTVT.

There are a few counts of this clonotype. As DNA, the CDR3 is TGTGCCAGCAGCTTAAGGCTACAGGGCATTCAGTACTTC. The encoded protein is CASSLRLQGIQYF. This rearrangement joins TRBV7-2 to TRBJ2-4, with TRBD1 as a possible D gene (6 bases). The CDR3 is 13 residues long. Trimming left V 2 bases short and J 9 bases short, with 11 bases between. Germline V gene sequence: CDR1 SGHTA, CDR2 FQGNSA.